These 18 T cell receptor beta chains were all obtained from the same sample, sequenced in a study of human T cells and chemical hapten exposure. Described time point: patch test 1, 2 weeks after DPC sensitization. Treatment of the sample: therapeutic diphenylcyclopropenone sensitization with weekly scalp DPC. Sequencing started from total RNA isolated from unfractionated whole blood. From the RACE reads, TCRdb called clonotypes with MiXCR, one entry per CDR3 protein. Of around 44,000 distinct CDR3 sequences in the sample, just under 4% are singletons; the top ten hold approximately 24%. The source was whole blood, collected in connection with sensitization to the hapten diphenylcyclopropenone (DPC). The receptor set was obtained from a man aged 45-65 years with alopecia areata. Some clones in this sample may be carry-over from other donors' samples.

This clonotype was observed at least ten times. CDR3 nucleotide sequence: TGTGCCAGCAACCGGACAGCAACCTACGAGCAGTACTTC. This codes for CASNRTATYEQYF. The J gene is TRBJ2-7, the V gene TRBV7-4, with D possibly TRBD1 on 6 matching bases. The length of the CDR3 is 13 residues. The germline V and J ends were trimmed by 7 bases and 2 bases, with 12 bases remaining between them. Germline CDR1 SGHVT, CDR2 SQSDAQ.

This clonotype showed up many times. The rearrangement joins TRBV4-3 to TRBJ1-6; D is perhaps TRBD1 (6 bases). CDR3 length: 15 amino acids. V lost 0 bases, J lost 10 bases, and 13 bases lay in between. Looked up from germline, CDR1 is LGHNA and CDR2 is YSLEER. CDR3 protein: CASSQDGQGQSPLHF. The CDR3 nucleotides read TGCGCCAGCAGCCAAGACGGCCAGGGGCAATCACCCCTCCACTTT.

This clonotype was observed many times. The V call is TRBV6-2 or TRBV6-3, the J call TRBJ1-1; 7 bases match TRBD1. This CDR3 comprises 16 residues. In germline, CDR1 is MNHEY, CDR2 SVGEGT. J was trimmed by 0 bases and V by 2 bases; bases with no gene match: 6. DNA for the CDR3: TGTGCCAGCAGTTACCAAGGGGGCCTGTTGAACACTGAAGCTTTCTTT. Amino acid sequence: CASSYQGGLLNTEAFF.

Ten or more counts support this clonotype. The chain uses TRBV9 and TRBJ2-5; D remains ambiguous. The CDR3 loop spans 14 amino acids. V was pared by 0 bases and J by 1 base, with 7 bases between. The germline V gene has CDR1 SGDLS and CDR2 YYNGEE. The CDR3 loop reads CASSVATGQETQYF. The CDR3 region has the DNA TGTGCCAGCAGCGTAGCTACGGGCCAAGAGACCCAGTACTTC.

In this sample, this clonotype turned up many times. The rearrangement links TRBV19 to TRBJ2-5, with 10 nucleotides matching TRBD2. CDR1 and CDR2 (germline): LNHDA, SQIVND (reference sequence). The V segment lost 7 bases and the J segment 5 bases; nucleotides outside the gene matches: 13. The CDR3 is 16 residues long. The CDR3 nucleotides read TGTGCCAGTACTGACGGGGGAAGTAGCGGGAGGGAGACCCAGTACTTC. As protein: CASTDGGSSGRETQYF.

This clonotype was seen ten or more times. The chain has TRBV29-1 and TRBJ1-5; D uncertain. This CDR3 contains 12 residues. CDR1 and CDR2 from the germline V gene are SQVTM and ANQGSEA. V lost 4 bases to trimming and J lost 3 bases, with 7 bases between them. CDR3 nucleotides: TGCAGCGTTGGGGGTGTCAATCAGCCCCAGCATTTT. Translated: CSVGGVNQPQHF. The full variable domain, in which reference TRBV29-1 and TRBJ1-5 provide the parts outside the CDR3, is SAVISQKPSRDICQRGTSLTIQCQVDSQVTMMFWYRQQPGQSLTLIATANQGSEATYESGFVIDKFPISRPNLTFSTLTVSNMSPEDSSIYLCSVGGVNQPQHFGDGTRLSIL.

The chain links TRBV5-1 to TRBJ2-3; D gene ambiguous. The V end lost 0 bases, the J end lost 2 bases, and 4 bases lay between the germline ends. The CDR3 spans 13 residues. Germline values: CDR1 SGHRS, CDR2 YFSETQ. The chain's CDR3 is CASSLEVTDTQYF. Written as DNA, the CDR3 is TGCGCCAGCAGCTTGGAAGTCACAGATACGCAGTATTTT. The complete variable domain, with remaining parts taken from reference TRBV5-1 and TRBJ2-3, reads KAGVTQTPRYLIKTRGQQVTLSCSPISGHRSVSWYQQTPGQGLQFLFEYFSETQRNKGNFPGRFSGRQFSNSRSEMNVSTLELGDSALYLCASSLEVTDTQYFGPGTRLTVL.

This clonotype was observed at least ten times. The rearrangement uses TRBV24-1 and TRBJ2-1; D unclear. CDR1 KGHDR and CDR2 SFDVKD come from the germline V gene. Trimming removed 4 bases at V and 5 bases at J, with 11 bases between. This CDR3 region has 14 residues. The CDR3: CATSEGQEHNEQFF. The CDR3 nucleotides read TGTGCCACCAGTGAAGGGCAGGAGCACAATGAGCAGTTCTTC.

In its sample, this clonotype was seen many times. J is TRBJ2-2 and V is TRBV12-3 or TRBV12-4; 9 nucleotides match TRBD2. The V gene end was trimmed by 6 bases and the J gene end by 4 bases; junction bases not matched to a gene: 3. The CDR3 runs 14 residues. The CDR3 region is CASRPTSGTGELFF. CDR3 nucleotides: TGTGCCAGCAGACCGACTAGCGGCACCGGGGAGCTGTTTTTT.

At least ten counts were recorded for this clonotype. The J gene is TRBJ2-2, the V gene TRBV6-5; D is unclear. The CDR3 covers 12 residues. V dropped 4 bases and J dropped 6 bases, with 6 bases sitting between them. In germline, CDR1 is MNHEY, CDR2 SVGAGI. The chain's CDR3 is CASSLGSGELFF. CDR3 bases: TGTGCCAGCAGTTTGGGCTCCGGGGAGCTGTTTTTT.

This clonotype was counted many times. This chain uses TRBV7-9 with TRBJ1-1; 8 bases align to TRBD1. This CDR3 is built from 16 residues. Trimming removed 4 bases from V and 0 bases from J; junction bases left unmatched: 7. Germline values: CDR1 SEHNR, CDR2 FQNEAQ (reference sequence). CDR3 sequence (DNA): TGTGCCAGCAGCTACAGGGGGGCGGCCATGAACACTGAAGCTTTCTTT. Amino acids: CASSYRGAAMNTEAFF.

This clonotype was detected ten times or more. This chain links TRBV3-1 with TRBJ2-3; D is possibly TRBD2 (6 bases). V was pared by 2 bases and J by 2 bases, with 14 bases between. The CDR3 loop spans 16 amino acids. Germline CDR1 and CDR2: LGHDT and YNNKEL (reference sequence). The chain's CDR3 is CASSQLAASLTDTQYF. CDR3 in DNA: TGTGCCAGCAGCCAATTAGCGGCTTCTCTCACAGATACGCAGTATTTT.

This clonotype has ten or more counts. The V and J genes are TRBV2 and TRBJ1-5; D uncertain. CDR1 and CDR2 from the germline V gene are SNHLY and FYNNEI. V dropped 6 bases and J dropped 4 bases, with 10 bases sitting between them. The CDR3 is 13 amino acids. The CDR3 bases are TGTGCCAGCAGAACCTGGGGAAATCAGCCCCAGCATTTT. Residues: CASRTWGNQPQHF. Using reference TRBV2 and TRBJ1-5 for the parts outside the CDR3, the full variable domain is EPEVTQTPSHQVTQMGQEVILRCVPISNHLYFYWYRQILGQKVEFLVSFYNNEISEKSEIFDDQFSVERPDGSNFTLKIRSTKLEDSAMYFCASRTWGNQPQHFGDGTRLSIL.

This clonotype appeared many times. The V call is TRBV27, the J call TRBJ1-3; D uncertain. V lost 3 bases and J lost 0, with 9 bases in between. The germline V gene encodes CDR1 MNHEY and CDR2 SMNVEV (reference sequence). This CDR3 spans 15 amino acids. The CDR3 DNA reads TGTGCCAGCAGTTTTACGCCCCCCTCTGGAAACACCATATATTTT. Protein: CASSFTPPSGNTIYF.

This clonotype was counted at least ten times. The rearrangement links TRBV20-1 to TRBJ2-3, with D possibly TRBD2 on 6 matching bases. Trimming pared 7 bases from V and 0 bases from J, leaving 11 bases between. Germline V gene sequence: CDR1 DFQATT, CDR2 SNEGSKA (reference sequence). The CDR3 spans 13 residues. CDR3 residues: CSVADPSTDTQYF. CDR3 bases: TGCAGTGTAGCGGACCCGAGCACAGATACGCAGTATTTT.

This clonotype was seen more than once but under ten times. The V call is TRBV5-5, the J call TRBJ2-5, with 9 bases lining up with TRBD2. Germline values: CDR1 SGHKS, CDR2 YYEKEE (reference sequence). Trimming at V came to 0 bases and at J to 2 bases, leaving 5 bases not matched to a gene. This CDR3 is 16 amino acids long. DNA of the CDR3: TGTGCCAGCAGCTTGGTCCCTAGCGGGATACAAGAGACCCAGTACTTC. This gives the protein CASSLVPSGIQETQYF.

This clonotype was seen at least ten times. The chain carries TRBV4-3 and TRBJ2-3, with 12 bases that match TRBD2. The CDR3 is made up of 16 amino acids. V lost 4 bases, J lost 1 base, and 3 bases stayed unmatched. In germline, CDR1 is LGHNA, CDR2 YSLEER. CDR3 residues: CASSRLAGEGTDTQYF. CDR3 bases: TGCGCCAGCAGCCGACTAGCGGGAGAGGGCACAGATACGCAGTATTTT.

This clonotype was detected ten times or more. The chain couples TRBV6-5 to TRBJ2-7; D call uncertain. Germline CDR1 reads MNHEY; CDR2 reads SVGAGI. The V gene lost 6 bases and the J gene lost 0 bases, with 18 bases spanning the gap. The CDR3 consists of 16 residues. CDR3 loop: CASRVTRWYSSYEQYF. The CDR3 DNA reads TGTGCCAGCAGAGTGACCCGGTGGTACAGCTCCTACGAGCAGTACTTC.